One sample yielded the 11 T cell receptor beta chains listed below, sequenced in a study of blood T cell repertoires in COVID-19. Here immunoSEQ multiplex PCR was the method, and the copy in TCRdb shows in-frame clones only, minus some. The sample contains some 250,000 clones, roughly 88% of which appear only once. Sequenced sample: PBMCs or T cells enriched from blood (not recorded which). Receptors originate from a woman between 45 and 60 years old who had recovered from COVID-19.

This clone has only one observation. The chain combines TRBV5-6 with TRBJ1-5; TRBD1 matches at 7 bases. This CDR3 has 17 residues. CDR1 SGHDT and CDR2 YYEEEE come from the germline V gene. V shed 0 bases and J 0 bases; nucleotides not matched to a gene: 6. The CDR3 spells CASSLGPTGYSNQPQHF. The DNA of the CDR3 is TGTGCCAGCAGCTTGGGGCCGACAGGGTATAGCAATCAGCCCCAGCATTTT.

V gene TRBV5-1 combines with J gene TRBJ2-3; weak D call: TRBD2 (5 bases). Per germline, CDR1 SGHRS and CDR2 YFSETQ. The CDR3 consists of 13 residues. Trimming took 4 bases from V and 3 from J, leaving 9 bases between them. The CDR3 nucleotides are TGCGCCAGCAGCCCACTAGTGACAGATACGCAGTATTTT. The encoded protein is CASSPLVTDTQYF.

V is TRBV7-9 and J is TRBJ2-1; tentatively, D is TRBD2 (6 bases). Germline CDR1 is SEHNR and CDR2 is FQNEAQ (reference sequence). V lost 5 bases, J lost 8 bases, and 19 bases lay in between. The CDR3 spans 15 residues. As DNA, the CDR3 is TGTGCCAGCAGCCCGCTTGGAGGGGAACGGGATGAGCAGTTCTTC. It is translated as CASSPLGGERDEQFF.

The rearrangement uses TRBV5-1 and TRBJ2-7; D is possibly TRBD2 (7 bases). This CDR3 spans 14 amino acids. With 4 bases removed from V and 5 bases from J, the gap between germline ends came to 16 bases. CDR1 SGHRS and CDR2 YFSETQ come from the germline V gene. Written as DNA, the CDR3 is TGCGCCAGCAGCCCGATCCGGGGGGCGGACGAGCAGTACTTC. This encodes CASSPIRGADEQYF.

This chain connects TRBV9 to TRBJ1-1; 7 positions match TRBD1. The V gene's germline CDR1 is SGDLS and CDR2 YYNGEE. The CDR3 contains 15 residues. V was pared by 3 bases and J by 4 bases, with 9 bases of the junction left unmatched. CDR3 sequence reads: CASSAPRGPGTEAFF. CDR3 nucleotides: TGTGCCAGCAGCGCCCCTAGGGGGCCCGGCACTGAAGCTTTCTTT.

For the CDR3, the DNA is TGTGCCAGTACCTCAACAGGGGGGAACACTGAAGCTTTCTTT. It yields the protein CASTSTGGNTEAFF. The chain is built from TRBV19 and TRBJ1-1; the match to TRBD1 covers 8 bases. Germline V gives CDR1 LNHDA, CDR2 SQIVND (reference sequence). Losses at the gene ends were 7 bases for V and 1 base for J; bases not matched to a gene: 5. The CDR3 is made up of 14 amino acids.

CDR3 loop: CASSPLQGIDTEAFF. The CDR3 DNA reads as TGTGCCAGCTCACCACTTCAGGGGATCGACACTGAAGCTTTCTTT. The rearrangement joins TRBV18 to TRBJ1-1; D perhaps matches TRBD1 (6 bases). Trimming shortened V by 1 base and J by 3 bases, and 12 bases separated the two germline ends. The germline V gene has CDR1 KGHSH and CDR2 LQKENI. The CDR3 sequence is 15 residues long.

The V call is TRBV29-1, the J call TRBJ1-2; no reliable D call. V was shortened by 3 bases and J by 2 bases, with 10 bases between the two germline ends. This CDR3 region has 13 residues. CDR1 is SQVTM and CDR2 is ANQGSEA in the germline V gene. The CDR3 region is CSVEGGENYGYTF. The CDR3 DNA reads as TGCAGCGTTGAGGGAGGAGAGAACTATGGCTACACCTTC. The whole variable domain, remainder taken from reference TRBV29-1 and TRBJ1-2, is SAVISQKPSRDICQRGTSLTIQCQVDSQVTMMFWYRQQPGQSLTLIATANQGSEATYESGFVIDKFPISRPNLTFSTLTVSNMSPEDSSIYLCSVEGGENYGYTFGSGTRLTVV.

V usage is TRBV18 and J usage is TRBJ1-2, with D perhaps matching TRBD1 (5 bases). Trimming left V 1 base short and J 2 bases short, with 5 bases between. The CDR3 is 13 amino acids. Germline CDR1 is KGHSH and CDR2 is LQKENI. The CDR3 bases are TGTGCCAGCTCACCACAGGGGAACTATGGCTACACCTTC. It translates to CASSPQGNYGYTF.

The J gene is TRBJ2-1, the V gene TRBV5-1, with 9 bases identical to TRBD2. V lost 1 base and J lost 8; bases outside the gene matches: 7. The CDR3 consists of 15 residues. The germline V gene encodes CDR1 SGHRS and CDR2 YFSETQ. CDR3 region: CASSLNGGRADEQFF. DNA for the CDR3: TGCGCCAGCAGCTTGAATGGCGGGAGGGCCGATGAGCAGTTCTTC.

This sequence joins TRBV12-3 or TRBV12-4 and TRBJ1-2; perhaps TRBD1 as D (5 bases). Trimming shortened V by 7 bases and J by 4 bases, and 13 bases separated the two germline ends. This CDR3 has 13 residues. Here the CDR3 reads CASTPDRAYGYTF. CDR3 nucleotide sequence: TGTGCCAGCACCCCCGACAGAGCCTATGGCTACACCTTC.